The present T cell receptor (beta chain) was sequenced within a study of T cell changes during pregnancy in multiple sclerosis. Assay: immunoSEQ multiplex PCR; the TCRdb copy retains only in-frame clones and omits some. The sample has about 50,000 clones, roughly nine tenths seen once. CDR1 is SGHRS, CDR2 YFSETQ, per germline. CDR3 size: 15 residues. Deletions cut 1 base from V and 0 bases from J, with 9 bases between. The genes are TRBV5-1 and TRBJ2-3; weak D call: TRBD2 (5 bases). This sample comprised CD8+ T cells from peripheral blood mononuclear cells, obtained after pregnancy. This TCR came from a female donor with multiple sclerosis, enrolled in a pregnancy study. The CDR3 protein is CASSLQRTSTDTQYF. The DNA of the CDR3 is TGCGCCAGCAGCTTGCAGAGGACTAGCACAGATACGCAGTATTTT.